This TCR beta chain was recorded in a study of radiotherapy plus CTLA-4 blockade in lung cancer. Germline-derived CDR1 and CDR2 are SGHNT and YYREEE (reference sequence). Trimming cost V 5 bases and J 9 bases, with 14 bases left between them. This CDR3 is built from 12 residues. This clone showed up just a few times. Its antigen remains unknown. Other DNA sequences in the same sample also yield this CDR3. Study-level points and caveats: TCR clones of tumor origin grew in blood after radiotherapy plus ipilimumab. Response, reportedly, was best predicted by interferon-beta along with early blood T cell clone dynamics.

Produced via immunoSEQ multiplex PCR; TCRdb's table is partial and in-frame only. The repertoire consists of more than 100,000 clones, with about 90% occurring once and the leading ten covering 6.9%. The study treated chemo-refractory metastatic non-small-cell lung cancer patients with focal radiation plus ipilimumab CTLA-4 blockade. Material: peripheral blood, obtained from a patient treated with radiotherapy plus ipilimumab. This chain links TRBV5-4 with TRBJ1-1; D might be TRBD1 (6 bases). This receptor was taken from a human donor with non-small cell lung cancer that progressed on radiotherapy plus ipilimumab. The CDR3 here is CASSPGTQQAFF. DNA of the CDR3: TGTGCCAGCAGTCCCGGGACACAACAAGCTTTCTTT.